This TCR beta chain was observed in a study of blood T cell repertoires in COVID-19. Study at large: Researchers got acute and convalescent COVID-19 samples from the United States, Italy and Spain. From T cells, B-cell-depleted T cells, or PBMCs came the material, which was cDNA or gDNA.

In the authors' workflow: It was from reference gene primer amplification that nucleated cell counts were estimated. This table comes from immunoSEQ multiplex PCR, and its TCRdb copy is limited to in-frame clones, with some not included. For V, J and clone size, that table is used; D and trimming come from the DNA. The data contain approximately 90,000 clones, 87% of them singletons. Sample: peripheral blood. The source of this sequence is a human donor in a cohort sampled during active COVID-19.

In DNA form, the CDR3 reads TGTGCCAGTAAAAAATCTACGACAGGGACTGATCAGCCCCAGCATTTT. It codes for CASKKSTTGTDQPQHF. The chain employs TRBV19 and TRBJ1-5; TRBD1 matches 7 bases. Trimming cost V 7 bases and J 5 bases; bases outside gene matches: 14. The length of the CDR3 is 16 residues. Germline V lookup: CDR1 LNHDA, CDR2 SQIVND (reference sequence).